These 11 T cell receptor beta chains originate from one sample sequenced in a study of T-cell memory formation after mild COVID-19. Each CDR3 protein is one row after TCRdb ran MiXCR on the 5' RACE reads. The sample gives hundreds of thousands of distinct CDR3 sequences, around a quarter of which show up once; roughly an eighth is in the top ten. The source material was PBMCs or a T cell subset sorted from them (not recorded which). These receptors were obtained from an adult woman who had mild COVID-19 (a few samples of this study predate the infection). Cell type and time point are not known.

This clonotype was seen a few times. J is TRBJ1-1 and V is TRBV18; 10 nucleotides align to TRBD1. This CDR3 region has 16 residues. Germline-derived CDR1 and CDR2 are KGHSH and LQKENI. V was pared by 4 bases and J by 1 base, with 6 bases of the junction left unmatched. The CDR3 DNA reads as TGTGCCAGCTCACTATCGGGACAGGGGACGAACACTGAAGCTTTCTTT. This translates into CASSLSGQGTNTEAFF. The whole variable domain, remainder taken from reference TRBV18 and TRBJ1-1, is NAGVMQNPRHLVRRRGQEARLRCSPMKGHSHVYWYRQLPEEGLKFMVYLQKENIIDESGMPKERFSAEFPKEGPSILRIQQVVRGDSAAYFCASSLSGQGTNTEAFFGQGTRLTVV.

This clonotype was seen only a few times. V usage is TRBV15 and J usage is TRBJ2-7; 10 nucleotides line up with TRBD1. Germline CDR1 LNHNV, CDR2 YYDKDF (reference sequence). V was clipped by 5 bases and J by 7 bases; unmatched bases: 11. CDR3 length: 15 residues. The CDR3 DNA reads as TGTGCCACCAGCGCTGACAGGGGGCCTTGGAGGGAGCAGTACTTC. Its protein product is CATSADRGPWREQYF. The complete variable domain, with remaining parts taken from reference TRBV15 and TRBJ2-7, reads DAMVIQNPRYQVTQFGKPVTLSCSQTLNHNVMYWYQQKSSQAPKLLFHYYDKDFNNEADTPDNFQSRRPNTSFCFLDIRSPGLGDTAMYLCATSADRGPWREQYFGPGTRLTVT.

This clonotype appeared a few times. The chain uses TRBV12-3 or TRBV12-4 and TRBJ2-1; 12 nucleotides match TRBD2. The CDR3 loop spans 14 amino acids. The V and J ends lost 8 bases and 9 bases, in that order; junction bases with no gene match: 8. The CDR3 is CASRLAGVGSEQFF. CDR3 DNA sequence: TGTGCCAGCCGACTAGCGGGGGTAGGGAGTGAGCAGTTCTTC.

There are a few counts of this clonotype. The genes are TRBV12-3 or TRBV12-4 and TRBJ1-2; no clear D. This CDR3 contains 12 residues. V was pared by 7 bases and J by 8 bases, with 14 bases between. Here the CDR3 reads CASTPLGSGYTF. CDR3 DNA sequence: TGTGCCAGCACCCCCCTAGGGAGCGGCTACACCTTC.

This clonotype came up a few times. The rearrangement uses TRBV5-1 and TRBJ2-7, with 8 bases aligning to TRBD2. Looked up from germline, CDR1 is SGHRS and CDR2 is YFSETQ. The trim removed 1 base at V and 4 bases at J, leaving 10 bases unmatched. The CDR3 length is 16 residues. The CDR3 bases are TGCGCCAGCAGCTTGTTGGAAGCGGGGGCAGGTTACGAGCAGTACTTC. Translation: CASSLLEAGAGYEQYF.

This clonotype was seen a handful of times. The chain has TRBV15 and TRBJ1-1; D is ambiguous. CDR3 length: 12 amino acids. The germline gives CDR1 LNHNV, CDR2 YYDKDF (reference sequence). V shed 0 bases and J shed 8 bases, with 7 bases lying between them. The CDR3 here is CATSRDLTEAFF. In DNA, the CDR3 is TGTGCCACCAGCAGAGATCTGACAGAAGCTTTCTTT.

The rearrangement joins TRBV11-1 to TRBJ2-5, with D possibly being TRBD1 (6 bases). V lost 5 bases and J 3 bases, leaving 10 bases between the germline ends. Looked up from germline, CDR1 is SGHAT and CDR2 is FQDESV (reference sequence). This CDR3 is 13 amino acids long. The CDR3 DNA reads TGTGCCAGCAGCGGGGACAATAAAGAGACCCAGTACTTC. This codes for CASSGDNKETQYF.

This sequence joins TRBV7-8 and TRBJ2-5; D unresolved. The CDR3 extends over 15 amino acids. CDR1 is SGHVS and CDR2 is FQNEAQ in the germline V gene. Trimming shortened V by 0 bases and J by 7 bases, and 15 bases separated the two germline ends. The CDR3 DNA reads as TGTGCCAGCAGCTTAGCCCGGGTGCCCAAGGGGACCCAGTACTTC. Its translation: CASSLARVPKGTQYF.

The chain uses TRBV5-6 and TRBJ2-3; possible D gene TRBD1, 7 bases. Between the trimmed V and J ends, which lost 3 bases and 1 base, there was a span of 12 bases. Germline lookup yields CDR1 SGHDT and CDR2 YYEEEE. The CDR3 spans 15 residues. CDR3 protein: CASSWRDSGTDTQYF. The CDR3, as DNA: TGTGCCAGCAGCTGGCGGGACAGCGGCACAGATACGCAGTATTTT.

The V gene is TRBV29-1, the J gene TRBJ2-7; 7 bases fit TRBD1. The CDR3 runs 11 residues. Germline assignment: CDR1 SQVTM and CDR2 ANQGSEA. With V trimmed by 4 bases and J by 5 bases, 2 bases remained unmatched. DNA for the CDR3: TGCAGCGTTGCCGGACAGGACGAGCAGTACTTC. Residues: CSVAGQDEQYF.

This clonotype appeared a few times. V is TRBV12-3 or TRBV12-4 and J is TRBJ1-1; D not resolved. V lost 3 bases and J lost 0, with 11 bases in between. The CDR3 length is 15 residues. The CDR3: CASSFGGDMNTEAFF. The CDR3, as DNA: TGTGCCAGCAGTTTTGGCGGAGACATGAACACTGAAGCTTTCTTT.